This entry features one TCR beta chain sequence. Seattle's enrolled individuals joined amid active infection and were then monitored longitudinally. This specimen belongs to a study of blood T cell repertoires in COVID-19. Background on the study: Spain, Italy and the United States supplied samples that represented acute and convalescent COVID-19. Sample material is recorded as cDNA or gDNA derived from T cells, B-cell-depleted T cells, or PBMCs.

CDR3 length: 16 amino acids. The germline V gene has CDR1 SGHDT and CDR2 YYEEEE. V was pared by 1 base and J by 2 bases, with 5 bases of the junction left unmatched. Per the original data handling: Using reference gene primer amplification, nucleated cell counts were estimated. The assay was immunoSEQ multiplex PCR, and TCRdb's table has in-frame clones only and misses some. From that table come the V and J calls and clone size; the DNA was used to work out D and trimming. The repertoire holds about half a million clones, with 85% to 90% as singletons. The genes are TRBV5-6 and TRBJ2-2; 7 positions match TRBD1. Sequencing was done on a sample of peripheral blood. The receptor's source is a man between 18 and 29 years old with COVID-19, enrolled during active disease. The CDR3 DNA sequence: TGTGCCAGCAGCTTGCGGCGACAGGGAAACACCGGGGAGCTGTTTTTT. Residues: CASSLRRQGNTGELFF. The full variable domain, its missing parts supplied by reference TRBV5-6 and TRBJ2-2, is DAGVTQSPTHLIKTRGQQVTLRCSPKSGHDTVSWYQQALGQGPQFIFQYYEEEERQRGNFPDRFSGHQFPNYSSELNVNALLLGDSALYLCASSLRRQGNTGELFFGEGSRLTVL.